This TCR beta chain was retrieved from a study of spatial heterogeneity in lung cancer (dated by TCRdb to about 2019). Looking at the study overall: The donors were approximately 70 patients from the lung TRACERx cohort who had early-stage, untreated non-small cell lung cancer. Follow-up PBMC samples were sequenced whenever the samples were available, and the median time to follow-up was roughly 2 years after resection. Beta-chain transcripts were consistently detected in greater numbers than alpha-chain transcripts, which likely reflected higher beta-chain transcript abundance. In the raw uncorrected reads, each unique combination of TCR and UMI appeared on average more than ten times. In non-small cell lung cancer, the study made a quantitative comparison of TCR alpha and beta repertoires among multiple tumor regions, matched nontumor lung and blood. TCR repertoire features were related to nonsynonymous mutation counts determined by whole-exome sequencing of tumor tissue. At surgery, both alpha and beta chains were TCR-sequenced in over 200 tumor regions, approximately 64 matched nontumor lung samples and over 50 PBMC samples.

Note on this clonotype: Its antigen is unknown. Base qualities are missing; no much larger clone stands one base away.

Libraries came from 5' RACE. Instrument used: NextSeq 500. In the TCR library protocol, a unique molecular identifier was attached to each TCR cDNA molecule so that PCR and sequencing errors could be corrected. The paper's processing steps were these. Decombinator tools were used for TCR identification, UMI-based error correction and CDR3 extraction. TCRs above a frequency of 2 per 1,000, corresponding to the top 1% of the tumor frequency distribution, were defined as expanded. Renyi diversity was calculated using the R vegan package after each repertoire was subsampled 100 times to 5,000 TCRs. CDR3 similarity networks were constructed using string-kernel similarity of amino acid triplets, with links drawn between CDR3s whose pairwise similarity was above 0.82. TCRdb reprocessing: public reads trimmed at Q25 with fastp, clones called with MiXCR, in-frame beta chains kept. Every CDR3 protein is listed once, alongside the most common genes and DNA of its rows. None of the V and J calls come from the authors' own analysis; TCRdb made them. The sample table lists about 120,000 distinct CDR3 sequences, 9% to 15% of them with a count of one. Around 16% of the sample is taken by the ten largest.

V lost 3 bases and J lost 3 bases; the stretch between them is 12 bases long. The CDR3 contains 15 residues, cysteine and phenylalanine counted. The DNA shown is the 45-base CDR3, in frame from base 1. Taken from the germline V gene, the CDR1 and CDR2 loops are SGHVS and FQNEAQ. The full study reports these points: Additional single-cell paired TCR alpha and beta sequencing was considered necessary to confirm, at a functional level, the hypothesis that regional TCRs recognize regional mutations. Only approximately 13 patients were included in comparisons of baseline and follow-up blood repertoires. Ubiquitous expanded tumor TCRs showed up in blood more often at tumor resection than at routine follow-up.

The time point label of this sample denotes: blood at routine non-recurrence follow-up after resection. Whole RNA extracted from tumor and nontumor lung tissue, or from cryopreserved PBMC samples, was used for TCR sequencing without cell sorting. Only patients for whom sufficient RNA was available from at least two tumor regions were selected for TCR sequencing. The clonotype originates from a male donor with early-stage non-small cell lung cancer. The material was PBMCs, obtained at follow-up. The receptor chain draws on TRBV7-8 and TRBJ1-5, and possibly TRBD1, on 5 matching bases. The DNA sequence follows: TGTGCCAGCAGCTTCTGGGGCAGGGACAATCAGCCCCAGCATTTT. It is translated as CASSFWGRDNQPQHF.